A single sample is the source of the 11 T cell receptor beta chains below, sequenced in a study of CD8 T cells in ankylosing spondylitis. From the 5' RACE reads, TCRdb called clonotypes with MiXCR, one entry per CDR3 protein. The sample shows some 200,000 distinct CDR3 sequences, 18% of them seen only once. The sequencing input was blood, either unsorted or a sorted T cell fraction (not recorded which). Receptors originate from a male donor between 5 and 29 years old with ankylosing spondylitis or in good health (not recorded which).

This clonotype was counted many times. V gene TRBV7-9 combines with J gene TRBJ2-1; D is perhaps TRBD2 (6 bases). V was trimmed by 6 bases and J by 1 base, leaving 16 bases between them. The V gene's germline CDR1 is SEHNR and CDR2 FQNEAQ (reference sequence). The CDR3 loop spans 16 amino acids. CDR3 nucleotide sequence: TGTGCCAGCAGACCCAGCACACTAGCTTCCTACAATGAGCAGTTCTTC. Translation: CASRPSTLASYNEQFF.

This clonotype was seen many times. The V and J genes are TRBV28 and TRBJ2-7, with 10 bases matching TRBD2. Germline assignment: CDR1 MDHEN and CDR2 SYDVKM. The length of the CDR3 is 18 residues. Trimming took 0 bases from V and 6 from J; bases not matched to a gene: 14. DNA for the CDR3: TGTGCCAGCAGTTTATGGTCTAGCGGGAGCACCTCTGTATTCGAGCAGTACTTC. This codes for CASSLWSSGSTSVFEQYF.

In this sample, this clonotype turned up many times. The chain recombines TRBV30 with TRBJ2-5; D is unresolved. Trimming removed 3 bases at V and 5 bases at J, with 13 bases between. Germline V gene data show CDR1 as GTSNPN and CDR2 as SVGIG (reference sequence). The CDR3 runs to 13 residues. CDR3 in DNA: TGTGCCTGGAGGGCCCCAGGTCGGGAGACCCAGTACTTC. Protein: CAWRAPGRETQYF.

This clonotype was counted at least ten times. The chain has TRBV7-9 and TRBJ1-1; 8 nucleotides line up with TRBD1. The V and J ends lost 5 bases and 1 base, in that order; junction bases with no gene match: 6. CDR1 is SEHNR and CDR2 is FQNEAQ in the germline V gene (reference sequence). The CDR3 contains 15 residues. The CDR3 nucleotides read TGTGCCAGCAGCCAGAACAGGGGGGGGAACACTGAAGCTTTCTTT. Its translation: CASSQNRGGNTEAFF.

This clonotype occurred a few times. The chain couples TRBV12-3 or TRBV12-4 to TRBJ2-3; 9 positions agree with TRBD1. Germline trimming cut 7 bases from V and 6 bases from J; bases unmatched to any gene: 20. CDR3 length equals 18 residues. The CDR3 loop is CASNKPGQGPPVTDTQYF. The CDR3 DNA is TGTGCCAGCAATAAACCGGGACAGGGTCCGCCAGTCACGGATACGCAGTATTTT.

The rearrangement links TRBV15 to TRBJ2-1, with 7 bases fitting TRBD1. The CDR3 is made up of 14 amino acids. CDR1 LNHNV and CDR2 YYDKDF come from the germline V gene (reference sequence). V was pared by 9 bases and J by 9 bases, with 14 bases of the junction left unmatched. The CDR3 DNA reads TGTGCCACTTCTAAGACAGGGTTTACAAGTGAGCAGTTCTTC. This encodes CATSKTGFTSEQFF.

This clonotype was observed at least ten times. V usage is TRBV10-3 and J usage is TRBJ1-4; D is perhaps TRBD1 (5 bases). V gave up 5 bases and J gave up 3 bases, with 13 bases separating them. This CDR3 contains 15 residues. Germline CDR1 and CDR2: ENHRY and SYGVKD. The CDR3 is CAISPSGGANEKLFF. The CDR3 DNA reads TGTGCCATCAGTCCCTCGGGGGGTGCTAATGAAAAACTGTTTTTT.

This clonotype has a count of ten or more. The J gene is TRBJ2-3, the V gene TRBV10-3; D call uncertain. The CDR3 consists of 12 residues. Germline CDR1 reads ENHRY; CDR2 reads SYGVKD. Trimming pared 0 bases from V and 4 bases from J, leaving 2 bases between. The CDR3 sequence: CAISESADTQYF. Written as DNA, the CDR3 is TGTGCCATCAGTGAGTCGGCAGATACGCAGTATTTT.

The chain combines TRBV12-3 or TRBV12-4 with TRBJ2-2; D ambiguous. The CDR3 spans 14 residues. The V gene lost 10 bases and the J gene lost 0 bases, with 12 bases spanning the gap. In DNA, the CDR3 is TGTGCCACTTCGACTTTCGCGAACACCGGGGAGCTGTTTTTT. It yields the protein CATSTFANTGELFF.

The V gene is TRBV12-3 or TRBV12-4, the J gene TRBJ2-7, with D possibly being TRBD2 (5 bases). The germline V and J ends were trimmed by 5 bases and 5 bases, with 13 bases remaining between them. CDR3 length equals 13 residues. CDR3 nucleotide sequence: TGTGCCAGCAGTCGCAGAAGGAGGAACGAGCAGTACTTC. Encoded protein: CASSRRRRNEQYF.

This clonotype has just a few counts. V usage is TRBV5-8 and J usage is TRBJ2-5, with a possible D match to TRBD2 (5 bases). V was cut by 1 base and J by 1 base, with 11 bases left in between. The CDR3 length is 15 residues. The V gene's germline CDR1 is SGHTS and CDR2 YDEGEE. CDR3 coding DNA: TGTGCCAGCAGCTTGAGGCAGGACTTCCAAGAGACCCAGTACTTC. Translation gives CASSLRQDFQETQYF.